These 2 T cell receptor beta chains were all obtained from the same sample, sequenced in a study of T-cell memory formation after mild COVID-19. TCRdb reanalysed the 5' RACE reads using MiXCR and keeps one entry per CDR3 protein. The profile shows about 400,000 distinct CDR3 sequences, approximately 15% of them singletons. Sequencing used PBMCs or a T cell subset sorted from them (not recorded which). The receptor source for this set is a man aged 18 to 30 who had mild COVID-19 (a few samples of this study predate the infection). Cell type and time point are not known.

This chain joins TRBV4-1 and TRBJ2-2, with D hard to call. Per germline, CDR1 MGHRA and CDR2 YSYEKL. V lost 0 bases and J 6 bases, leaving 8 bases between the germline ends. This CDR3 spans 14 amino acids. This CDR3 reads CASSQDRRPGELFF. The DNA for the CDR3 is TGCGCCAGCAGCCAAGATCGAAGGCCCGGGGAGCTGTTTTTT.

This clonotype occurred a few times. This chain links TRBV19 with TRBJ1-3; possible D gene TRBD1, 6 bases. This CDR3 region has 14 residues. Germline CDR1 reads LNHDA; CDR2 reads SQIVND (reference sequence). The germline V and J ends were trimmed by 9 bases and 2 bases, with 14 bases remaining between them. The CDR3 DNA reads TGTGCCAGCCGAGACAGGAAACCTGGAAACACCATATATTTT. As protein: CASRDRKPGNTIYF. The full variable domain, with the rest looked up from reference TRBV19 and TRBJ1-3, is DGGITQSPKYLFRKEGQNVTLSCEQNLNHDAMYWYRQDPGQGLRLIYYSQIVNDFQKGDIAEGYSVSREKKESFPLTVTSAQKNPTAFYLCASRDRKPGNTIYFGEGSWLTVV.